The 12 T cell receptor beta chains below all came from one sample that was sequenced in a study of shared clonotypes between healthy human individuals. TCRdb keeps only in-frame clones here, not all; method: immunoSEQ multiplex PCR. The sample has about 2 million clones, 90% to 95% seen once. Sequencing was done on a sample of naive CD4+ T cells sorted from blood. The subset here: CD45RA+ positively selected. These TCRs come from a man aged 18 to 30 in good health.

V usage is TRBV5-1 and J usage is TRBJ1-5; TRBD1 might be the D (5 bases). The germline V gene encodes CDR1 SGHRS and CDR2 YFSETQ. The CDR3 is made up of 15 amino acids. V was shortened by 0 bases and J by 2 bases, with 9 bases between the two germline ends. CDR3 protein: CASSLDGRGNQPQHF. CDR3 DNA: TGCGCCAGCAGCTTGGATGGCAGGGGCAATCAGCCCCAGCATTTT.

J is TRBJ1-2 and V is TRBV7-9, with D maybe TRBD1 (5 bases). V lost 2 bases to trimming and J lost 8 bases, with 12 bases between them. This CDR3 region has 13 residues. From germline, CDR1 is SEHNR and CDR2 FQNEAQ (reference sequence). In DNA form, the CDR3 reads TGTGCCAGCAGCTTATCCCCCGGGGACGGCTACACCTTC. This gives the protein CASSLSPGDGYTF.

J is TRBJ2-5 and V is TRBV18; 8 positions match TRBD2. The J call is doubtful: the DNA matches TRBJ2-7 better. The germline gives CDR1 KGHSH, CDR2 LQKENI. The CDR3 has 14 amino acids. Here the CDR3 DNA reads TGTGCCAGCTCACAACAGACTAGCGCGCACGAGCAGTACTTC. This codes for CASSQQTSAHEQYF.

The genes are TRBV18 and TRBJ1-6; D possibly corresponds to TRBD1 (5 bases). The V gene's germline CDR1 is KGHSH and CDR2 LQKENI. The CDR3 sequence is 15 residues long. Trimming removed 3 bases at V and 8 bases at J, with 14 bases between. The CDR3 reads CASSPPVGGDSPLHF. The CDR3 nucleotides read TGTGCCAGCTCACCCCCCGTGGGAGGGGATTCACCCCTCCACTTT.

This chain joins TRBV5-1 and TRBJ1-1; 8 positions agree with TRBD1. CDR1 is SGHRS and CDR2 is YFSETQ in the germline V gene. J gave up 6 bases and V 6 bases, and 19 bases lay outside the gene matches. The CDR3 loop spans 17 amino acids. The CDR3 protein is CASNRQGQGTPEAEAFF. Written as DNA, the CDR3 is TGCGCCAGCAACCGCCAAGGACAGGGTACCCCCGAGGCTGAAGCTTTCTTT.

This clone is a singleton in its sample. The CDR3 DNA sequence: TGCGCCAGCAGCCAGCCCGGGACAGGGGTCGGCTACACCTTC. Amino acids: CASSQPGTGVGYTF. This chain joins TRBV4-1 and TRBJ1-2; the match to TRBD1 covers 10 bases. The CDR3 sequence is 14 residues long. V lost 3 bases, J lost 8 bases, and 6 bases stayed unmatched. CDR1 is MGHRA, CDR2 YSYEKL, per germline.

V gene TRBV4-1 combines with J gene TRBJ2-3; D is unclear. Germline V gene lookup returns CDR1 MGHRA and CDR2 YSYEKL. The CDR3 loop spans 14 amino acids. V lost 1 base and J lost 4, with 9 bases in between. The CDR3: CASSQVSRSDTQYF. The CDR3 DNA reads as TGCGCCAGCAGCCAAGTTAGTAGGTCAGATACGCAGTATTTT.

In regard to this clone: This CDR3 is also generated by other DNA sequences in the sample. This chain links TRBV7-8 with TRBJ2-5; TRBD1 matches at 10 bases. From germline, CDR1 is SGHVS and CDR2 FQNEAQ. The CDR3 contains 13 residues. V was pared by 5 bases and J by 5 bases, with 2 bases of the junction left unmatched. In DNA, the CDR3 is TGTGCCAGCAGCCTGGGACAGGGGGAGACCCAGTACTTC. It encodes CASSLGQGETQYF.

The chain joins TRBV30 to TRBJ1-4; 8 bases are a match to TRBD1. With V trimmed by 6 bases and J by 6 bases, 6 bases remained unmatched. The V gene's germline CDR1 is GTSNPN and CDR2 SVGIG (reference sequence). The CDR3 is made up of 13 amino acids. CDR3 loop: CACQGAGYEKLFF. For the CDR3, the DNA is TGTGCCTGTCAGGGGGCGGGATATGAAAAACTGTTTTTT.

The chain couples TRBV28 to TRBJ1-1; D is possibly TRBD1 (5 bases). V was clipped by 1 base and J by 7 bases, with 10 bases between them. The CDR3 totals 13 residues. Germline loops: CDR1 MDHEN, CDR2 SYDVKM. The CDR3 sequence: CASSLSPRVEAFF. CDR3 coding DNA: TGTGCCAGCAGTTTATCCCCCAGGGTTGAAGCTTTCTTT.

CDR3 coding DNA: TGTGCCAGCAGCGTATCCGGGACAGGGTTCACCTACGAGCAGTACTTC. It encodes CASSVSGTGFTYEQYF. The V and J genes are TRBV9 and TRBJ2-7, with 9 bases identical to TRBD1. Germline V gene sequence: CDR1 SGDLS, CDR2 YYNGEE. V shed 1 base, J shed 2 bases, and the junction held 7 bases outside the gene matches. CDR3 length equals 16 residues.

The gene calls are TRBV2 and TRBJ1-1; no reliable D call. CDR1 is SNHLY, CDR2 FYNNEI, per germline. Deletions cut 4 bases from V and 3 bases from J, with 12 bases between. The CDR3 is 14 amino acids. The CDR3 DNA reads TGTGCCAGCAGTGCGGACCGATGGGACACTGAAGCTTTCTTT. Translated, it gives CASSADRWDTEAFF. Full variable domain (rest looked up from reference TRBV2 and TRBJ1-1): EPEVTQTPSHQVTQMGQEVILRCVPISNHLYFYWYRQILGQKVEFLVSFYNNEISEKSEIFDDQFSVERPDGSNFTLKIRSTKLEDSAMYFCASSADRWDTEAFFGQGTRLTVV.